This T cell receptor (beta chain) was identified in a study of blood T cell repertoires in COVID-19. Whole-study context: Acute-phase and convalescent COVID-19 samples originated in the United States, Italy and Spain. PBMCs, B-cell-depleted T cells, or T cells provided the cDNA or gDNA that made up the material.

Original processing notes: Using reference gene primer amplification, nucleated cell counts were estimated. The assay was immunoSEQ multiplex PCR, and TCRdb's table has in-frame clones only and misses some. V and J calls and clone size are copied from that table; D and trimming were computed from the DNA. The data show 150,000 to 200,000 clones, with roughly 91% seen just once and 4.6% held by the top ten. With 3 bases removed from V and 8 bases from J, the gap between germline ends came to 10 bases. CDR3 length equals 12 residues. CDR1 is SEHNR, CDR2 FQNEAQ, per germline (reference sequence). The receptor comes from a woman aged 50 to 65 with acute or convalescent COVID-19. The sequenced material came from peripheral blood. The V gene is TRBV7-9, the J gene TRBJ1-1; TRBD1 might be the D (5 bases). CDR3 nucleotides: TGTGCCAGCAGCTTCGAAAGGGGCGAAGCTTTCTTT. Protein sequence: CASSFERGEAFF. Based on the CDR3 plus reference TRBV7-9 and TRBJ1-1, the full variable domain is DTGVSQNPRHKITKRGQNVTFRCDPISEHNRLYWYRQTLGQGPEFLTYFQNEAQLEKSRLLSDRFSAERPKGSFSTLEIQRTEQGDSAMYLCASSFERGEAFFGQGTRLTVV.